The 5 T cell receptor beta chains below come from one sample, sequenced in a study of early T cells in non-severe SARS-CoV-2 infection. TCRdb re-called the 5' RACE reads through MiXCR, storing one row per CDR3 protein. Here the sample spans roughly 35,000 distinct CDR3 sequences, 9% to 9.5% being singletons. Sequencing was performed on whole blood. Receptor source: an adult who was a healthcare worker with PCR-confirmed SARS-CoV-2 infection or an uninfected control (not recorded which).

In its sample, this clonotype was seen a few times. J is TRBJ2-2 and V is TRBV5-4; tentative D call: TRBD1 (7 bases). The CDR3 spans 17 residues. V lost 0 bases, J lost 0 bases, and 12 bases lay in between. CDR1 is SGHNT, CDR2 YYREEE, per germline (reference sequence). The CDR3 DNA reads as TGTGCCAGCAGCTTGGGGGGCGGGACAGCGAACACCGGGGAGCTGTTTTTT. This gives the protein CASSLGGGTANTGELFF.

This clonotype was counted ten times or more. The chain's CDR3 is CAWRAYNEQFF. Here the CDR3 DNA reads TGTGCCTGGAGAGCCTACAATGAGCAGTTCTTC. J is TRBJ2-1 and V is TRBV30; D ambiguous. The CDR3 runs 11 residues. Germline V lookup: CDR1 GTSNPN, CDR2 SVGIG (reference sequence). Trimming removed 3 bases at V and 2 bases at J, with 2 bases between.

The rearrangement links TRBV3-1 to TRBJ1-2; D is undetermined. With 1 base removed from V and 2 bases from J, the gap between germline ends came to 8 bases. Germline V lookup: CDR1 LGHDT, CDR2 YNNKEL (reference sequence). The CDR3 has 14 amino acids. In nucleotides, the CDR3 is TGTGCCAGCAGCCAAGTTGACGCAAACTATGGCTACACCTTC. It yields the protein CASSQVDANYGYTF.

This clonotype appeared many times. V gene TRBV12-3 or TRBV12-4 combines with J gene TRBJ2-1; 10 bases fit TRBD2. V gave up 2 bases and J gave up 9 bases; unmatched junction bases: 7. The CDR3 contains 15 residues. The CDR3 protein is CASSLSGGAGGEQFF. The CDR3 region has the DNA TGTGCCAGCAGTTTAAGCGGGGGGGCCGGAGGTGAGCAGTTCTTC.

This clonotype was recorded many times. This rearrangement joins TRBV9 to TRBJ1-6; no clear D gene. The CDR3 sequence is 14 residues long. The germline gives CDR1 SGDLS, CDR2 YYNGEE. Between the trimmed V and J ends, which lost 5 bases and 7 bases, there was a span of 13 bases. The chain's CDR3 is CASSVDASNSPLHF. CDR3 nucleotides: TGTGCCAGCAGTGTCGACGCCTCCAATTCACCCCTCCACTTT.